The 30 T cell receptor beta chains listed next were all sequenced from one sample in a study of T cell responses to AZD1222 COVID-19 vaccine. The method was immunoSEQ multiplex PCR; TCRdb's version includes in-frame clones alone and lacks a portion of them. The sample consists of over 90,000 clones, roughly 80% of them appearing once. Here the sequenced sample was peripheral blood, taken on day 0 of AZD1222 vaccination. These receptors were obtained from an adult in good health.

The chain joins TRBV6-5 to TRBJ1-2; D unclear. Germline CDR1 reads MNHEY; CDR2 reads SVGAGI. The V gene lost 7 bases and the J gene lost 6 bases, with 12 bases spanning the gap. CDR3 size: 12 residues. The CDR3 here is CASNGPGDGYTF. CDR3 coding DNA: TGTGCCAGCAATGGCCCAGGAGATGGCTACACCTTC.

The chain joins TRBV4-3 to TRBJ2-3, with 9 bases identical to TRBD2. V was pared by 0 bases and J by 9 bases, with 19 bases of the junction left unmatched. There are 19 residues in the CDR3. Germline CDR1 and CDR2: LGHNA and YSLEER. In DNA, the CDR3 is TGCGCCAGCAGCCAAGATCGGGCATTAGCGGGGGCGATGGGAGAGACGCAGTATTTT. Translation: CASSQDRALAGAMGETQYF.

The rearrangement joins TRBV27 to TRBJ2-5; 7 bases match TRBD1. CDR3 length: 16 amino acids. Looked up from germline, CDR1 is MNHEY and CDR2 is SMNVEV (reference sequence). Trimming took 8 bases from V and 1 from J; bases not matched to a gene: 13. The CDR3 loop is CASGRDSLSSQETQYF. In nucleotides, the CDR3 is TGTGCCAGCGGACGGGACAGCCTATCTTCCCAAGAGACCCAGTACTTC.

The rearrangement uses TRBV18 and TRBJ2-3; D is tentatively TRBD1 or TRBD2 (5 bases each). The V end was cut by 3 bases, the J end by 2 bases, with 18 bases between. Germline V gene data show CDR1 as KGHSH and CDR2 as LQKENI. The CDR3 covers 17 residues. CDR3 amino acids: CASSPPRGEANTDTQYF. CDR3 DNA sequence: TGTGCCAGCTCACCCCCGAGGGGCGAGGCGAACACAGATACGCAGTATTTT.

V gene TRBV6-9 combines with J gene TRBJ1-3, with TRBD1 matching 7 bases. The J segment lost 0 bases and the V segment lost 9 bases, leaving 20 bases of the junction unmatched. Germline lookup yields CDR1 MNHGY and CDR2 SVAAGI. The CDR3 is made up of 19 amino acids. CDR3 region: CARDREWQGRNSSGNTIYF. The CDR3 DNA reads TGTGCCAGAGACAGGGAATGGCAGGGGCGAAATAGCTCTGGAAACACCATATATTTT.

This clone is a singleton in its sample. V gene TRBV3-1 (or the pseudogene TRBV3-2) combines with J gene TRBJ2-3; the D gene is possibly TRBD1 (5 bases). Trimming took 1 base from V and 1 from J, leaving 15 bases between them. CDR1 LGHDT and CDR2 YNNKEL come from the germline V gene (reference sequence). The CDR3 has 17 amino acids. CDR3 protein: CASSQVLGLGGTDTQYF. As DNA, the CDR3 is TGTGCCAGCAGCCAAGTGTTGGGGTTAGGGGGCACAGATACGCAGTATTTT.

V usage is TRBV4-1 and J usage is TRBJ1-5; 11 bases are shared with TRBD1. The CDR3 is made up of 15 amino acids. The J segment lost 8 bases and the V segment lost 3 bases, leaving 6 bases of the junction unmatched. Per the germline V gene, CDR1 is MGHRA and CDR2 is YSYEKL. CDR3 in DNA: TGCGCCAGCAGCCAGACCGGGACAGGGGGTAAGCCCCAGCATTTT. It codes for CASSQTGTGGKPQHF.

The chain couples TRBV12-3 or TRBV12-4 to TRBJ1-1; 7 bases map to TRBD1. The trim removed 5 bases at V and 10 bases at J, leaving 7 bases unmatched. The CDR3 runs to 12 residues. The CDR3 loop reads CASSLTTGLAFF. DNA for the CDR3: TGTGCCAGCAGTCTCACGACAGGGTTAGCTTTCTTT.

This clone was counted only a few times. At one end, the junction sequence differs from germline, possibly due to a read error. The chain has TRBV12-3 or TRBV12-4 and TRBJ1-2, with a weak D call TRBD1 (5 bases). The CDR3 has 13 residues. The CDR3 sequence is CASSLGENYGYTF. CDR3 sequence (DNA): TGTGCCAGCAGCTTAGGGGAGAACTATGGCTACACCTTC.

The chain couples TRBV4-2 to TRBJ1-3; D not certain. This CDR3 has 15 amino acids. CDR1 is LGHNA and CDR2 is YNFKEQ in the germline V gene. Trimming pared 8 bases from V and 0 bases from J, leaving 14 bases between. The CDR3 DNA reads as TGTGCCAGCGGGGAGAGTAGCGCCTCTGGAAACACCATATATTTT. Translation gives CASGESSASGNTIYF.

The table lists this clone with a count of one. This CDR3 reads CASSDSAGPYEQYV. CDR3 DNA sequence: TGTGCCAGCAGTGATTCGGCGGGGCCCTACGAGCAGTACGTC. The V and J genes are TRBV6-1 and TRBJ2-7; D might be TRBD2 (6 bases). The V end lost 3 bases, the J end lost 2 bases, and 11 bases lay between the germline ends. CDR1 MNHNS and CDR2 SASEGT come from the germline V gene. The CDR3 contains 14 residues.

The V and J genes are TRBV3-1 (or the pseudogene TRBV3-2) and TRBJ2-1, with D possibly TRBD1 on 7 matching bases. Trimming shortened V by 1 base and J by 13 bases, and 17 bases separated the two germline ends. The germline gives CDR1 LGHDT, CDR2 YNNKEL (reference sequence). This CDR3 has 14 amino acids. CDR3 region: CASSQAGGGFRQFF. CDR3 DNA: TGTGCCAGCAGCCAAGCCGGAGGGGGCTTTAGACAGTTCTTC.

This chain links TRBV7-2 with TRBJ2-7; 10 bases match TRBD2. Per germline, CDR1 SGHTA and CDR2 FQGNSA. J gave up 0 bases and V 5 bases, and 4 bases lay outside the gene matches. This CDR3 spans 15 amino acids. Here the CDR3 reads CASSVVAGGSYEQYV. The CDR3 region has the DNA TGTGCCAGCAGCGTCGTAGCGGGGGGCTCCTACGAGCAGTACGTC.

The chain is built from TRBV4-3 and TRBJ2-3, with 10 bases fitting TRBD2. The CDR3 sequence is 17 residues long. V gave up 1 base and J gave up 5 bases; unmatched junction bases: 9. In germline, CDR1 is LGHNA, CDR2 YSLEER. The CDR3 here is CASSQGGAGGRRDTQYF. The CDR3 nucleotides read TGCGCCAGCAGCCAAGGTGGAGCGGGGGGGCGGAGAGATACGCAGTATTTT.

This clone was detected ten times or more. V gene TRBV18 combines with J gene TRBJ2-3; 11 bases line up with TRBD1. The CDR3 has 15 amino acids. Per the germline V gene, CDR1 is KGHSH and CDR2 is LQKENI. V shed 1 base, J shed 8 bases, and the junction held 5 bases outside the gene matches. In nucleotides, the CDR3 is TGTGCCAGCTCACCACAGGACAGGGGGCGAGGTACGCAGTATTTT. This sequence encodes CASSPQDRGRGTQYF.

The chain has TRBV30 and TRBJ1-1; 7 nucleotides align to TRBD1. Germline V gene data show CDR1 as GTSNPN and CDR2 as SVGIG (reference sequence). The CDR3 has 14 residues. V shed 5 bases, J shed 0 bases, and the junction held 6 bases outside the gene matches. The CDR3 bases are TGTGCCTGGGTAGCCAGGGGGATGAACACTGAAGCTTTCTTT. Encoded protein: CAWVARGMNTEAFF.

V gene TRBV7-9 combines with J gene TRBJ1-1; D possibly corresponds to TRBD1 (5 bases). The length of the CDR3 is 11 residues. The V gene's germline CDR1 is SEHNR and CDR2 FQNEAQ (reference sequence). V was clipped by 5 bases and J by 8 bases, with 9 bases between them. The CDR3 nucleotides are TGTGCCAGCAGCCGGACAACCGAAGCTTTCTTT. Translation: CASSRTTEAFF. Full variable domain (remainder filled in from reference TRBV7-9 and TRBJ1-1): DTGVSQNPRHKITKRGQNVTFRCDPISEHNRLYWYRQTLGQGPEFLTYFQNEAQLEKSRLLSDRFSAERPKGSFSTLEIQRTEQGDSAMYLCASSRTTEAFFGQGTRLTVV.

V gene TRBV5-4 combines with J gene TRBJ2-6; D is uncertain. Deletions cut 2 bases from V and 2 bases from J, with 11 bases between. The CDR3 runs 16 residues. The germline CDR1 and CDR2 sequences are SGHNT and YYREEE (reference sequence). CDR3 amino acids: CASSLLELAGANVLTF. The CDR3 region has the DNA TGTGCCAGCAGCTTACTGGAGCTAGCTGGGGCCAACGTCCTGACTTTC.

The gene calls are TRBV28 and TRBJ1-5, with TRBD1 identical over 7 bases. The germline CDR1 and CDR2 sequences are MDHEN and SYDVKM. J gave up 2 bases and V 3 bases, and 4 bases lay outside the gene matches. This CDR3 comprises 15 residues. The CDR3 DNA reads as TGTGCCAGCAGTTTCGGCGGACAGGGCAATCAGCCCCAGCATTTT. It is translated as CASSFGGQGNQPQHF.

The chain employs TRBV28 and TRBJ1-5; D not resolved. Deletions cut 5 bases from V and 0 bases from J, with 11 bases between. Germline-derived CDR1 and CDR2 are MDHEN and SYDVKM. The CDR3 is made up of 15 amino acids. The CDR3 nucleotides read TGTGCCAGCAGTGCCCCGAGCGATAGCAATCAGCCCCAGCATTTT. It specifies CASSAPSDSNQPQHF.

The chain recombines TRBV5-1 with TRBJ1-1; TRBD1 aligns across 7 bases. The CDR3 has 15 amino acids. Looked up from germline, CDR1 is SGHRS and CDR2 is YFSETQ. V shed 2 bases, J shed 0 bases, and the junction held 4 bases outside the gene matches. As DNA, the CDR3 is TGCGCCAGCAGCTTCGGGACAGCCATGAACACTGAAGCTTTCTTT. This gives the protein CASSFGTAMNTEAFF.

This clone has a single count. The chain combines TRBV12-3 or TRBV12-4 with TRBJ1-2; D remains ambiguous. Trimming stripped 5 bases from V and 0 bases from J, with 7 bases between. The CDR3 length is 13 residues. CDR3 nucleotides: TGTGCCAGCAGTCAGACACCTAACTATGGCTACACCTTC. Its translation is CASSQTPNYGYTF.

V gene TRBV5-1 combines with J gene TRBJ2-1, with 9 bases that match TRBD2. The CDR3 length is 16 residues. Germline V lookup: CDR1 SGHRS, CDR2 YFSETQ. J gave up 7 bases and V 0 bases, and 8 bases lay outside the gene matches. The CDR3 sequence is CASSLARRGGTNEQFF. The DNA of the CDR3 is TGCGCCAGCAGCTTGGCGCGGCGGGGGGGGACGAATGAGCAGTTCTTC.

The chain carries TRBV10-3 and TRBJ2-5, with 11 bases fitting TRBD1. Germline lookup yields CDR1 ENHRY and CDR2 SYGVKD. With 3 bases clipped from V and 4 bases from J, the junction kept 4 bases outside the gene matches. The CDR3 spans 15 residues. The CDR3 region is CAISDGDRGRETQYF. As DNA, the CDR3 is TGTGCCATCAGTGATGGGGACAGGGGGAGAGAGACCCAGTACTTC.

The rearrangement joins TRBV19 to TRBJ1-1; TRBD1 matches 8 bases. Germline assignment: CDR1 LNHDA and CDR2 SQIVND (reference sequence). The length of the CDR3 is 12 residues. V lost 7 bases and J lost 4; bases outside the gene matches: 2. CDR3 amino acids: CASKTGGTEAFF. In nucleotides, the CDR3 is TGTGCCAGTAAAACAGGGGGCACTGAAGCTTTCTTT. The variable domain in full, completed from reference TRBV19 and TRBJ1-1, reads DGGITQSPKYLFRKEGQNVTLSCEQNLNHDAMYWYRQDPGQGLRLIYYSQIVNDFQKGDIAEGYSVSREKKESFPLTVTSAQKNPTAFYLCASKTGGTEAFFGQGTRLTVV.

This rearrangement joins TRBV5-6 to TRBJ2-7; 9 bases are a match to TRBD1. J was trimmed by 3 bases and V by 4 bases; bases with no gene match: 11. The CDR3 is 16 residues long. The germline V gene encodes CDR1 SGHDT and CDR2 YYEEEE. The CDR3 nucleotides are TGTGCCAGCAGCGGAAACCCGGGACAGGGTTTCTACGAGCAGTACGTC. Translated: CASSGNPGQGFYEQYV.

J is TRBJ1-1 and V is TRBV7-9, with a weak D call TRBD1 (6 bases). The germline CDR1 and CDR2 sequences are SEHNR and FQNEAQ (reference sequence). Trimming removed 4 bases from V and 6 bases from J, with 9 bases in between. CDR3 length equals 12 residues. The CDR3 is CASSWDKAEAFF. Written as DNA, the CDR3 is TGTGCCAGCAGCTGGGACAAGGCTGAAGCTTTCTTT.

The rearrangement links TRBV27 to TRBJ1-2, with unresolved D. CDR1 MNHEY and CDR2 SMNVEV come from the germline V gene (reference sequence). The V end was cut by 5 bases, the J end by 5 bases, with 15 bases between. The CDR3 runs to 14 residues. The CDR3 loop is CASSPHGPQYGYTF. In DNA, the CDR3 is TGTGCCAGCAGTCCCCATGGACCCCAATATGGCTACACCTTC.

This chain links TRBV7-8 with TRBJ1-5; 8 bases fit TRBD1. This CDR3 has 16 residues. V shed 1 base, J shed 6 bases, and the junction held 8 bases outside the gene matches. CDR1 and CDR2 (germline): SGHVS, FQNEAQ. This chain's CDR3 is CASSLDSGGVGQPQHF. CDR3 in DNA: TGTGCCAGCAGCTTAGACTCAGGGGGCGTAGGTCAGCCCCAGCATTTT.

This sequence joins TRBV30 and TRBJ1-2; no definite D call. Germline V CDR1 and CDR2: GTSNPN, SVGIG (reference sequence). The V end lost 0 bases, the J end lost 4 bases, and 12 bases lay between the germline ends. The CDR3 contains 14 residues. The CDR3 coding sequence is TGTGCCTGGAGTGTCGGGGAGAGGAGCTATGGCTACACCTTC. Translated: CAWSVGERSYGYTF.